Listed below are T cell receptor beta chains from one sample, sequenced in a study of shared clonotypes between healthy human individuals. Only in-frame clones appear in the TCRdb table, and some are missing; sequencing was by immunoSEQ multiplex PCR. The sample yields under 1,100,000 clones, 65% to 80% seen once. The sample taken for sequencing was memory CD4+ T cells sorted from blood. The source is a man younger than 35 in good health. Both conserved end residues are part of each CDR3. The order of the fields is J gene, V gene, D gene, clone size, CDR3 DNA, CDR3 protein. The D gene is left open where the match is weak. Clone size is not always given. Where it is, it says once, few, many or a class for expanded clones.

>TRBJ1-2|TRBV5-1|-|-
TGCGCCAGCAGCTTGGTATCCGGGCTCTATGGCTACACCTTC
CASSLVSGLYGYTF
>TRBJ2-6|TRBV5-1|-|-
TGCGCCAGCAGCTCGGATCAGTGGGCCCTGGGAACCGGGGCCAACGTCCTGACTTTC
CASSSDQWALGTGANVLTF
>TRBJ2-7|TRBV10-3|-|-
TGTGCCATCAGTGAATTAGGTCGGGAGCAGTACTTC
CAISELGREQYF
>TRBJ2-1|TRBV5-1|TRBD2|-
TGCGCCAGCAGCTCGACTATAGCGGGCCCCTACAATGAGCAGTTCTTC
CASSSTIAGPYNEQFF
>TRBJ1-5|TRBV5-4|-|-
TGTGCCAGCAGTCGGGAAAATAATCAGCCCCAGCATTTT
CASSRENNQPQHF
>TRBJ2-5|TRBV7-9|TRBD1|-
TGTGCCACCTGCACAGGGGGCATCCAAGAGACCCAGTACTTC
CATCTGGIQETQYF
>TRBJ1-4|TRBV28|-|-
TGTGCCAGCAGGGTAGGGGAGGGAAAAAAACTGTTTTTT
CASRVGEGKKLFF
>TRBJ1-1|TRBV6-1|-|-
TGTGCCAGCAGTCCCCGGACCTTTAACACTGAAGCTTTCTTT
CASSPRTFNTEAFF
>TRBJ1-6|TRBV25-1|-|-
TGTGCCAGCAGTGAACCTAAAACGAACTCACCCCTCCACTTT
CASSEPKTNSPLHF
>TRBJ1-1|TRBV7-9|-|few
TGTGCCAGCAGCTACAGAGGGACTGAAGCTTTCTTT
CASSYRGTEAFF
>TRBJ2-7|TRBV18|-|-
TGTGCCAGCTCACCCCCCGGGCAGGGGCCCTCCCGCGAGCAGTACTTC
CASSPPGQGPSREQYF
>TRBJ1-2|TRBV9|TRBD1|-
TGTGCCAGCAGCGGACAGGGGAACTATGGCTACACCTTC
CASSGQGNYGYTF
>TRBJ1-6|TRBV9|-|-
TGTGCCAGCAGCGTGACTGACAGTTTTTCACCCCTCCACTTT
CASSVTDSFSPLHF
>TRBJ1-5|TRBV6-1|TRBD1|-
TGTGCCAGCAGTGGGACAGGGTATTATCAGCCCCAGCATTTT
CASSGTGYYQPQHF
>TRBJ2-1|TRBV7-8|-|-
TGTGCCAGCAGCCCCCGGGACTTCTCCTACAATGAGCAGTTCTTC
CASSPRDFSYNEQFF
>TRBJ1-5|TRBV27|TRBD1|few
TGTGCCAGCAGGGGGCAGGGGGATCAGCCCCAGCATTTT
CASRGQGDQPQHF
>TRBJ2-2|TRBV28|-|-
TGTGCCAGCAGTGGACGGACCGGGGAGCTGTTTTTT
CASSGRTGELFF
>TRBJ2-2|TRBV30|TRBD2|-
TGTGCTCTTCAGCGGGGGGCTTACACCGGGGAGCTGTTTTTT
CALQRGAYTGELFF
>TRBJ1-4|TRBV6-5|-|-
TGTGCCAGCAGTTACTCGGAGGTCCAAGAAAAACTGTTTTTT
CASSYSEVQEKLFF
>TRBJ2-7|TRBV30|TRBD1|few
TGTGCCTGGGACCTGGGACAGGGGGCATTCGAGCAGTACTTC
CAWDLGQGAFEQYF
>TRBJ2-7|TRBV7-2|-|-
TGTGCCAGCAGTCCTACGGACTTGACTTCCTACGAGCAGTACTTC
CASSPTDLTSYEQYF
>TRBJ1-6|TRBV6-6|-|-
TGTGCCAGCAGTTACGGCGAACAGAATTCACCCCTCCACTTT
CASSYGEQNSPLHF
>TRBJ2-3|TRBV5-1|-|-
TGCGCCAGCAGCTCCGACCAGCCGGCAGATACGCAGTATTTT
CASSSDQPADTQYF
>TRBJ2-7|TRBV20-1|-|once
TGCAGTGCTTCTCGACTGGAAGAGCAGTACTTC
CSASRLEEQYF
>TRBJ2-5|TRBV2|-|-
TGTGCCAGCAGTGAATTGAGGGGCCAAGAGACCCAGTACTTC
CASSELRGQETQYF
>TRBJ2-5|TRBV7-9|TRBD2|-
TGTGCCAGCAGTCGGGGGGGCTTGGTCGAGACCCAGTACTTC
CASSRGGLVETQYF
>TRBJ1-4|TRBV5-1|-|-
TGCGCCAGCAGCTTGATGGGAAATGAAAAACTGTTTTTT
CASSLMGNEKLFF
>TRBJ2-6|TRBV5-1|-|-
TGCGCCAGCAGCCCGCAGGAGTCTGGGGCCAACGTCCTGACTTTC
CASSPQESGANVLTF
>TRBJ1-6|TRBV6-6|TRBD1|-
TGTGCCGGATCGACAGGGAGTAATTCACCCCTCCACTTT
CAGSTGSNSPLHF
>TRBJ1-2|TRBV6-1|TRBD1|-
TGTGCCAGCAGTGAAGGGGGACAGGGCTATGGCTACACCTTC
CASSEGGQGYGYTF